The source of this TCR beta chain is a study of T cell changes during pregnancy in multiple sclerosis. Sequenced by immunoSEQ multiplex PCR; TCRdb stores in-frame clones only, minus some. The sample consists of fewer than 45,000 clones, about 93% of them appearing once. V lost 6 bases to trimming and J lost 8 bases; unmatched junction nucleotides: 9. Germline V gene sequence: CDR1 ENHRY, CDR2 SYGVKD. This CDR3 comprises 13 residues. This chain connects TRBV10-3 to TRBJ1-2, with 7 bases matching TRBD1. This specimen was CD4+ T cells from peripheral blood mononuclear cells, taken in the third trimester of pregnancy. The sequence was collected from a female donor with multiple sclerosis, enrolled in a pregnancy study. The CDR3 DNA sequence: TGTGCCATCAGCCGTAATACAGGGGAAGGCTACACCTTC. Translation gives CAISRNTGEGYTF.